Below, 25 T cell receptor beta chains from the same sample are listed, as sequenced in a study of blood T cell repertoires in COVID-19. Sequencing used immunoSEQ multiplex PCR; TCRdb keeps in-frame clones, though not all of them. Found here are about 120,000 clones, about four fifths of them singletons; the top ten hold approximately 3.9%. The sample consisted of peripheral blood. Receptors originate from a woman over 75 with acute or convalescent COVID-19.

CDR3 DNA: TGTGCCAGTAGTGTGACGGGGACCGGGGAGCTGTTTTTT. Its translation is CASSVTGTGELFF. The V and J genes are TRBV19 and TRBJ2-2; tentatively, D is TRBD2 (5 bases). CDR3 length: 13 residues. The V end lost 5 bases, the J end lost 5 bases, and 9 bases lay between the germline ends. Germline CDR1 reads LNHDA; CDR2 reads SQIVND (reference sequence).

This clone showed up just a few times. CDR3 protein: CASSEGGRGYGYTF. CDR3 in DNA: TGTGCCAGCAGTGAAGGTGGCAGGGGCTATGGCTACACCTTC. The chain recombines TRBV6-1 with TRBJ1-2; a weak D match, TRBD1 (6 bases). The ends were cut back, 1 base at V and 4 bases at J, with 10 bases in the middle. CDR1 is MNHNS, CDR2 SASEGT, per germline. This CDR3 is built from 14 residues.

The rearrangement links TRBV25-1 to TRBJ2-1; 7 nucleotides line up with TRBD1. V lost 4 bases to trimming and J lost 9 bases; unmatched junction nucleotides: 12. This CDR3 is built from 15 residues. Germline loops: CDR1 MGHDK, CDR2 SYGVNS. CDR3 residues: CASSGTGTAKREQFF. CDR3 sequence (DNA): TGTGCCAGCAGTGGCACCGGGACAGCCAAGCGTGAGCAGTTCTTC.

This clone has just a few counts. The chain is built from TRBV30 and TRBJ1-1; 7 bases line up with TRBD1. This CDR3 comprises 14 residues. Looked up from germline, CDR1 is GTSNPN and CDR2 is SVGIG (reference sequence). Trimming took 1 base from V and 11 from J; bases not matched to a gene: 13. Here the CDR3 reads CAWSGQGGARSAFF. In DNA, the CDR3 is TGTGCCTGGAGTGGGCAAGGGGGCGCAAGATCCGCTTTCTTT. The whole variable domain, remainder taken from reference TRBV30 and TRBJ1-1, is SQTIHQWPATLVQPVGSPLSLECTVEGTSNPNLYWYRQAAGRGLQLLFYSVGIGQISSEVPQNLSASRPQDRQFILSSKKLLLSDSGFYLCAWSGQGGARSAFFGQGTRLTVV.

In DNA, the CDR3 is TGTGCCAGCAGCTTAGACAGGGGGTATGGCTACACCTTC. The encoded protein is CASSLDRGYGYTF. The chain links TRBV7-2 to TRBJ1-2; 8 positions match TRBD1. Germline CDR1 is SGHTA and CDR2 is FQGNSA. With 1 base clipped from V and 5 bases from J, the junction kept 0 bases outside the gene matches. The CDR3 sequence is 13 residues long.

V and J are TRBV9 and TRBJ1-1; D gene uncertain. The germline gives CDR1 SGDLS, CDR2 YYNGEE. This CDR3 has 15 amino acids. V was pared by 0 bases and J by 1 base, with 10 bases between. In DNA, the CDR3 is TGTGCCAGCAGCGTAGATCACAGTCCGAACACTGAAGCTTTCTTT. Translated: CASSVDHSPNTEAFF.

This clone showed up just a few times. The chain combines TRBV7-2 with TRBJ1-2; possible D gene TRBD1, 6 bases. Between the trimmed V and J ends, which lost 2 bases and 5 bases, there was a span of 18 bases. The CDR3 covers 16 residues. Per germline, CDR1 SGHTA and CDR2 FQGNSA. The CDR3 region is CASSLSAGGRLYGYTF. The CDR3 DNA reads as TGTGCCAGCAGCTTAAGCGCGGGGGGCCGCCTGTATGGCTACACCTTC.

The CDR3: CSTDRGTEAFF. For the CDR3, the DNA is TGCAGCACTGACAGGGGGACTGAAGCTTTCTTT. The V gene is TRBV29-1, the J gene TRBJ1-1; 9 bases line up with TRBD1. CDR3 length equals 11 residues. From germline, CDR1 is SQVTM and CDR2 ANQGSEA. J lost 5 bases, V lost 8 bases, and 3 bases had no gene match.

CDR3 region: CSAHAGGYTF. The CDR3 coding sequence is TGCAGTGCTCACGCAGGAGGCTACACCTTC. This chain joins TRBV20-1 and TRBJ1-2; D call uncertain. This CDR3 region has 10 residues. Trimming took off 5 bases at V and 8 bases at J, with 9 bases between the two ends. The germline V gene has CDR1 DFQATT and CDR2 SNEGSKA (reference sequence).

The sample holds a few counts of this clone. CDR3 residues: CASSPQPQNGYTF. In nucleotides, the CDR3 is TGTGCCAGCAGCCCGCAACCCCAGAATGGCTACACCTTC. V is TRBV6-5 and J is TRBJ1-2; D unresolved. The CDR3 sequence is 13 residues long. Trimming removed 6 bases at V and 6 bases at J, with 14 bases between. Germline V gene lookup returns CDR1 MNHEY and CDR2 SVGAGI.

The chain has TRBV5-1 and TRBJ2-1; D call uncertain. Germline assignment: CDR1 SGHRS and CDR2 YFSETQ. The CDR3 has 14 residues. V was pared by 0 bases and J by 4 bases, with 8 bases between. The CDR3 here is CASSLAVEYNEQFF. Written as DNA, the CDR3 is TGCGCCAGCAGCTTGGCCGTGGAGTACAATGAGCAGTTCTTC. Based on the CDR3 plus reference TRBV5-1 and TRBJ2-1, the full variable domain is KAGVTQTPRYLIKTRGQQVTLSCSPISGHRSVSWYQQTPGQGLQFLFEYFSETQRNKGNFPGRFSGRQFSNSRSEMNVSTLELGDSALYLCASSLAVEYNEQFFGPGTRLTVL.

This clone showed up just once. This rearrangement joins TRBV20-1 to TRBJ2-1; D is unresolved. The CDR3 is 11 residues long. V was pared by 0 bases and J by 11 bases, with 8 bases between. CDR1 and CDR2 from the germline V gene are DFQATT and SNEGSKA (reference sequence). CDR3 nucleotides: TGCAGTGCTAGAGATTCTCTCCAGCAGTTCTTC. Encoded protein: CSARDSLQQFF.

This chain links TRBV10-1 with TRBJ2-2; perhaps TRBD1 as D (6 bases). Trimming cost V 4 bases and J 1 base, with 13 bases left between them. Germline V gene lookup returns CDR1 WNHNN and CDR2 SYGVQD (reference sequence). The CDR3 totals 16 residues. For the CDR3, the DNA is TGCGCCAGCAGTGTTAATGAGGACAGGAACACCGGGGAGCTGTTTTTT. It is translated as CASSVNEDRNTGELFF.

The rearrangement uses TRBV5-1 and TRBJ2-1, with 11 bases identical to TRBD2. With V trimmed by 4 bases and J by 0 bases, 6 bases remained unmatched. The CDR3 totals 17 residues. Germline V CDR1 and CDR2: SGHRS, YFSETQ. CDR3 nucleotides: TGCGCCAGCAGCGTCCTGACTAGCGGGAACTCCTACAATGAGCAGTTCTTC. It is translated as CASSVLTSGNSYNEQFF.

The V and J genes are TRBV18 and TRBJ2-3; unclear D gene. This CDR3 region has 13 residues. V was shortened by 3 bases and J by 2 bases, with 6 bases between the two germline ends. CDR1 KGHSH and CDR2 LQKENI come from the germline V gene. This chain's CDR3 is CASSPPNTDTQYF. The CDR3 nucleotides are TGTGCCAGCTCACCTCCCAACACAGATACGCAGTATTTT.

The CDR3 sequence is CASSQDRTRDRGRGYTF. CDR3 DNA sequence: TGCGCCAGCAGCCAAGATAGGACCCGGGACAGGGGCCGGGGCTACACCTTC. The rearrangement uses TRBV4-1 and TRBJ1-2; 10 bases match TRBD1. This CDR3 has 17 residues. With V trimmed by 0 bases and J by 8 bases, 12 bases remained unmatched. Germline assignment: CDR1 MGHRA and CDR2 YSYEKL.

The gene calls are TRBV5-6 and TRBJ2-3, with 9 bases lining up with TRBD2. The CDR3 runs 16 residues. The germline CDR1 and CDR2 sequences are SGHDT and YYEEEE. J gave up 0 bases and V 3 bases, and 5 bases lay outside the gene matches. The CDR3 nucleotides read TGTGCCAGCAGCTCCCCCAGCGGGGGGAGCACAGATACGCAGTATTTT. Translating it yields CASSSPSGGSTDTQYF.

This clone was seen just once. The chain joins TRBV6-4 to TRBJ1-5; D unresolved. Germline lookup yields CDR1 MRHNA and CDR2 SNTAGT. This CDR3 has 13 residues. The V end was cut by 5 bases, the J end by 4 bases, with 9 bases between. The CDR3 nucleotides read TGTGCCAGCAGTTTGGAGGTGAATCAGCCCCAGCATTTT. Amino acids: CASSLEVNQPQHF.

The V call is TRBV5-1, the J call TRBJ1-3; D gene ambiguous. Trimming shortened V by 0 bases and J by 0 bases, and 10 bases separated the two germline ends. Germline V lookup: CDR1 SGHRS, CDR2 YFSETQ. CDR3 length: 16 amino acids. The CDR3 loop reads CASSLGPISSGNTIYF. DNA for the CDR3: TGCGCCAGCAGCTTGGGCCCCATTAGCTCTGGAAACACCATATATTTT. Combining the CDR3 with reference TRBV5-1 and TRBJ1-3 gives the whole variable domain KAGVTQTPRYLIKTRGQQVTLSCSPISGHRSVSWYQQTPGQGLQFLFEYFSETQRNKGNFPGRFSGRQFSNSRSEMNVSTLELGDSALYLCASSLGPISSGNTIYFGEGSWLTVV.

V gene TRBV6-6 combines with J gene TRBJ1-5; 7 bases map to TRBD1. This CDR3 is built from 15 residues. Germline V gene lookup returns CDR1 MNHNY and CDR2 SVGAGI (reference sequence). V lost 8 bases to trimming and J lost 0 bases; unmatched junction nucleotides: 7. The CDR3 reads CASFKTGNSNQPQHF. The CDR3 bases are TGTGCCAGCTTTAAGACAGGGAATAGCAATCAGCCCCAGCATTTT.

This clone was found once. The chain combines TRBV6-2 or TRBV6-3 with TRBJ1-5; D not resolved. Germline-derived CDR1 and CDR2 are MNHEY and SVGEGT. There are 17 residues in the CDR3. The V end lost 3 bases, the J end lost 5 bases, and 20 bases lay between the germline ends. CDR3: CASSYSVFGRRDQPQHF. The DNA for the CDR3 is TGTGCCAGCAGTTATTCGGTCTTTGGCAGGCGGGATCAGCCCCAGCATTTT.

This sequence joins TRBV28 and TRBJ1-2; 10 bases fit TRBD1. CDR3 length: 16 amino acids. Germline V CDR1 and CDR2: MDHEN, SYDVKM. V lost 7 bases, J lost 0 bases, and 8 bases stayed unmatched. Written as DNA, the CDR3 is TGTGCCAGCACCGGGACAGGGGCCTTAGCTAACTATGGCTACACCTTC. It translates to CASTGTGALANYGYTF.

The chain has TRBV12-3 or TRBV12-4 and TRBJ2-5, with D perhaps TRBD2 (5 bases). CDR3 length equals 13 residues. Trimming removed 0 bases from V and 5 bases from J, with 7 bases in between. The CDR3 DNA follows: TGTGCCAGCAGTTTAGCGGGAGTGGAGACCCAGTACTTC. Its translation is CASSLAGVETQYF.

This chain joins TRBV30 and TRBJ1-1, with 8 nucleotides matching TRBD1. The V segment lost 4 bases and the J segment 3 bases; nucleotides outside the gene matches: 13. Germline CDR1 GTSNPN, CDR2 SVGIG (reference sequence). This CDR3 is built from 16 residues. This chain's CDR3 is CAWKDDRTGKDTEAFF. Here the CDR3 DNA reads TGTGCCTGGAAGGATGATCGGACAGGGAAGGACACTGAAGCTTTCTTT.

This clone was seen a handful of times. The chain couples TRBV20-1 to TRBJ2-7; unclear D gene. With 7 bases removed from V and 6 bases from J, the gap between germline ends came to 13 bases. Germline CDR1 DFQATT, CDR2 SNEGSKA (reference sequence). There are 11 residues in the CDR3. Written as DNA, the CDR3 is TGCAGTGTTGACCAACCGGGCGAGCAGTACTTC. Protein sequence: CSVDQPGEQYF.